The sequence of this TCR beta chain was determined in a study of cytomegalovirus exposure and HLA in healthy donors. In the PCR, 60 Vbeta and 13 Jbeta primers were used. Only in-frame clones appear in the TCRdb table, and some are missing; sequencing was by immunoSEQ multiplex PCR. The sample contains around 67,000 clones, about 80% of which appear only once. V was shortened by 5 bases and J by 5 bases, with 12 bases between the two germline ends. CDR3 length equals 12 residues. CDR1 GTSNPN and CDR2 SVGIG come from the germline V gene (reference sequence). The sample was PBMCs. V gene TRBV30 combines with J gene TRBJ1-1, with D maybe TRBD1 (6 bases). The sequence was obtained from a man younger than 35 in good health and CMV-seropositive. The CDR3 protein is CAWARGRTEAFF. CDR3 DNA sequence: TGTGCCTGGGCCAGGGGCCGGACTGAAGCTTTCTTT.